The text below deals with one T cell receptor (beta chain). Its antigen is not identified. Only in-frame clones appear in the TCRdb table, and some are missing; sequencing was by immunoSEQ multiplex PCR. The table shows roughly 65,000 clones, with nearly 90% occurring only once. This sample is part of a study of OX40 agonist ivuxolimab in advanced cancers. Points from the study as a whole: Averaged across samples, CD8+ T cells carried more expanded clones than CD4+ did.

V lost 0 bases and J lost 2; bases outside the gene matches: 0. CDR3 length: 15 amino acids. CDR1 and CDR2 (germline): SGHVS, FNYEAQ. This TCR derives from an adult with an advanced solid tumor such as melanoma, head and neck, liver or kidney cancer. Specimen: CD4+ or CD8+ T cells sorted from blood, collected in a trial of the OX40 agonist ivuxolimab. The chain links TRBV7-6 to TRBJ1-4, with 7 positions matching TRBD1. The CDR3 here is CASSLAGQTNEKLFF. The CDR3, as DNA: TGTGCCAGCAGCTTAGCGGGACAGACTAATGAAAAACTGTTTTTT. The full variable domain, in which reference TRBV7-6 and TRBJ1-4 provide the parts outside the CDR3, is GAGVSQSPRYKVTKRGQDVALRCDPISGHVSLYWYRQALGQGPEFLTYFNYEAQQDKSGLPNDRFSAERPEGSISTLTIQRTEQRDSAMYRCASSLAGQTNEKLFFGSGTQLSVL.